This T cell receptor beta chain was recovered during a study of cytomegalovirus exposure and HLA in healthy donors. The CDR3 covers 15 residues. Germline CDR1 and CDR2: SEHNR and FQNEAQ (reference sequence). With 5 bases clipped from V and 4 bases from J, the junction kept 10 bases outside the gene matches. The PCR contained 60 Vbeta and 13 Jbeta primers. This table comes from immunoSEQ multiplex PCR, and its TCRdb copy is limited to in-frame clones, with some not included. The sample has about 160,000 clones, more than 65% seen once. The V and J genes are TRBV7-9 and TRBJ1-1; 7 bases agree with TRBD1. The specimen was PBMCs. The source is a man in his thirties or forties in good health and CMV-seronegative. The CDR3 sequence is CASSAPGGAGTEAFF. In DNA form, the CDR3 reads TGTGCCAGCAGCGCACCAGGGGGAGCGGGCACTGAAGCTTTCTTT.